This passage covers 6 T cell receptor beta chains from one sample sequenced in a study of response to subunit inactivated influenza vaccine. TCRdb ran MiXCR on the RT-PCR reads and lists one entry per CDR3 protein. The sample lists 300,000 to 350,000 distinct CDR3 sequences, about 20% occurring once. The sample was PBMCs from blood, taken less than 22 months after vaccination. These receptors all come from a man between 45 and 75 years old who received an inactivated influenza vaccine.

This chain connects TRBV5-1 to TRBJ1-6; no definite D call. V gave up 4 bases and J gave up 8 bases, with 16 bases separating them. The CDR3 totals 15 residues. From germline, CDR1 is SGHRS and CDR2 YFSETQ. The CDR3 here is CASSRWDPSDSPLHF. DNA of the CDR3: TGCGCCAGCAGCAGATGGGATCCCTCGGATTCACCCCTCCACTTT.

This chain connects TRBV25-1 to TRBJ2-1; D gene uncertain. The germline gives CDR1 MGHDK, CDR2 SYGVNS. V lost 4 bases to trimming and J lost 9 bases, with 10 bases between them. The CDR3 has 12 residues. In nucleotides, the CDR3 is TGTGCCAGCAGTGTTGGGATGATTGAGCAGTTCTTC. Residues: CASSVGMIEQFF.

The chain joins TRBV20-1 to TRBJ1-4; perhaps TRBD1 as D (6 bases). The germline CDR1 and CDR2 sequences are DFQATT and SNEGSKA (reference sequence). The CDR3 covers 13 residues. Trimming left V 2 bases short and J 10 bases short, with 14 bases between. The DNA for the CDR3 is TGCAGTGCTAGAACCGGGGGCGGTGGAAAACTGTTTTTT. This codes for CSARTGGGGKLFF.

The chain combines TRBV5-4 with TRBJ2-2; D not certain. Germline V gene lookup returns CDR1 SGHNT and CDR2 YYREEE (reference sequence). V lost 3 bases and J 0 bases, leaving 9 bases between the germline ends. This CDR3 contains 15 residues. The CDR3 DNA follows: TGTGCCAGCAGCTCCTTACAAGCGAACACCGGGGAGCTGTTTTTT. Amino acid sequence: CASSSLQANTGELFF.

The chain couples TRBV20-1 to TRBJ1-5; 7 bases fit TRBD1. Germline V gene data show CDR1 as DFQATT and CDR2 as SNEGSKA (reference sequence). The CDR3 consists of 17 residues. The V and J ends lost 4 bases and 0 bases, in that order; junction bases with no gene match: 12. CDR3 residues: CSATPAGRGNSNQPQHF. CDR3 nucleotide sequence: TGCAGTGCTACCCCTGCGGGCAGGGGGAATAGCAATCAGCCCCAGCATTTT.

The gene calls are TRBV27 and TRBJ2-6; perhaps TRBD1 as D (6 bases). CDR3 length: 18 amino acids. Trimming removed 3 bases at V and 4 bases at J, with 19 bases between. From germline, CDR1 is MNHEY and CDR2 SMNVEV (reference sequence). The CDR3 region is CASSLLDFRGSGANVLTF. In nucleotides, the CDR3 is TGTGCCAGCAGTTTGCTCGACTTCAGGGGTTCAGGGGCCAACGTCCTGACTTTC.